These 21 T cell receptor beta chains came from one sample sequenced in a study of T cell repertoires in ileal Crohn's disease. This table comes from immunoSEQ multiplex PCR, and its TCRdb copy is limited to in-frame clones, with some not included. This repertoire shows over 13,000 clones, about 80% found once; its top ten account for approximately 4%. The specimen was ileal tissue. These receptors came from an adult with Crohn's disease.

The rearrangement links TRBV7-9 to TRBJ1-5; D gene uncertain. This CDR3 is 14 amino acids long. Germline assignment: CDR1 SEHNR and CDR2 FQNEAQ (reference sequence). The ends were cut back, 5 bases at V and 4 bases at J, with 12 bases in the middle. CDR3 bases: TGTGCCAGCAGCCCGCCCACAGATAATCAGCCCCAGCATTTT. Its protein is CASSPPTDNQPQHF. Combining the CDR3 with reference TRBV7-9 and TRBJ1-5 gives the whole variable domain DTGVSQNPRHKITKRGQNVTFRCDPISEHNRLYWYRQTLGQGPEFLTYFQNEAQLEKSRLLSDRFSAERPKGSFSTLEIQRTEQGDSAMYLCASSPPTDNQPQHFGDGTRLSIL.

The rearrangement joins TRBV2 to TRBJ2-7, with D tentatively TRBD2 (7 bases). Germline CDR1 is SNHLY and CDR2 is FYNNEI. Trimming removed 4 bases from V and 7 bases from J, with 14 bases in between. The CDR3 length is 13 residues. The DNA for the CDR3 is TGTGCCAGCAGTGTATCCGGGGGGCTTGAGCAGTACTTC. The encoded protein is CASSVSGGLEQYF. The full variable domain, with the rest looked up from reference TRBV2 and TRBJ2-7, is EPEVTQTPSHQVTQMGQEVILRCVPISNHLYFYWYRQILGQKVEFLVSFYNNEISEKSEIFDDQFSVERPDGSNFTLKIRSTKLEDSAMYFCASSVSGGLEQYFGPGTRLTVT.

The chain couples TRBV5-1 to TRBJ2-1; TRBD2 matches at 10 bases. Trimming removed 4 bases from V and 7 bases from J; junction bases left unmatched: 17. The CDR3 is made up of 18 amino acids. Germline CDR1 and CDR2: SGHRS and YFSETQ. This CDR3 is CASSLPRLAGGPGNEQFF. CDR3 sequence (DNA): TGCGCCAGCAGCCTTCCTCGCTTAGCGGGAGGCCCTGGGAATGAGCAGTTCTTC.

J is TRBJ1-1 and V is TRBV10-3; a possible D gene is TRBD1 (6 bases). The germline V gene encodes CDR1 ENHRY and CDR2 SYGVKD. This CDR3 spans 14 amino acids. The V gene lost 1 base and the J gene lost 11 bases, with 17 bases spanning the gap. Here the CDR3 reads CAISEFGGQSRAFF. The CDR3 DNA is TGTGCCATCAGTGAGTTCGGCGGACAGTCCCGTGCTTTCTTT.

The chain recombines TRBV19 with TRBJ2-3, with 8 positions matching TRBD1. With 7 bases clipped from V and 3 bases from J, the junction kept 9 bases outside the gene matches. CDR3 length equals 15 residues. Per germline, CDR1 LNHDA and CDR2 SQIVND (reference sequence). CDR3 bases: TGTGCCAGTAACCCCAGGGACAGGCCAACAGATACGCAGTATTTT. It encodes CASNPRDRPTDTQYF.

This rearrangement joins TRBV27 to TRBJ2-7; 11 nucleotides line up with TRBD2. The J segment lost 2 bases and the V segment lost 2 bases, leaving 8 bases of the junction unmatched. Germline CDR1 reads MNHEY; CDR2 reads SMNVEV (reference sequence). CDR3 length equals 17 residues. CDR3 in DNA: TGTGCCAGCAGTTTAGCCCCTAGCGGGGGGCCTACCTACGAGCAGTACTTC. Its translation is CASSLAPSGGPTYEQYF.

The CDR3 reads CASTMDGIYYGYTF. The CDR3 DNA is TGTGCCAGCACCATGGACGGGATTTACTATGGCTACACCTTC. The rearrangement joins TRBV2 to TRBJ1-2; unclear D gene. Germline assignment: CDR1 SNHLY and CDR2 FYNNEI. This CDR3 has 14 residues. Trimming removed 7 bases from V and 3 bases from J, with 15 bases in between.

This clone has a single count. The rearrangement joins TRBV5-1 to TRBJ2-3; TRBD1 is a possible D gene (5 bases). From germline, CDR1 is SGHRS and CDR2 YFSETQ. V was shortened by 0 bases and J by 2 bases, with 7 bases between the two germline ends. This CDR3 has 14 amino acids. The CDR3 sequence: CASSLEQDTDTQYF. CDR3 sequence (DNA): TGCGCCAGCAGCTTGGAACAGGACACAGATACGCAGTATTTT. Together with reference TRBV5-1 and TRBJ2-3, the CDR3 gives the full variable domain: KAGVTQTPRYLIKTRGQQVTLSCSPISGHRSVSWYQQTPGQGLQFLFEYFSETQRNKGNFPGRFSGRQFSNSRSEMNVSTLELGDSALYLCASSLEQDTDTQYFGPGTRLTVL.

This clone came up a few times. The same CDR3 arises from other DNA sequences in this sample as well. This chain joins TRBV29-1 and TRBJ1-6; 9 bases are a match to TRBD1. The CDR3 consists of 14 residues. V lost 8 bases and J lost 5; bases outside the gene matches: 7. The germline V gene encodes CDR1 SQVTM and CDR2 ANQGSEA. The CDR3 here is CSIPRDRDNSPLHF. The CDR3 DNA follows: TGCAGCATCCCCCGGGACAGGGATAATTCACCCCTCCACTTT. The full variable domain, rest sourced from reference TRBV29-1 and TRBJ1-6, is SAVISQKPSRDICQRGTSLTIQCQVDSQVTMMFWYRQQPGQSLTLIATANQGSEATYESGFVIDKFPISRPNLTFSTLTVSNMSPEDSSIYLCSIPRDRDNSPLHFGNGTRLTVT.

The chain uses TRBV2 and TRBJ1-2, with D unresolved. The germline CDR1 and CDR2 sequences are SNHLY and FYNNEI. Trimming removed 0 bases at V and 7 bases at J, with 9 bases between. The CDR3 runs 13 residues. Here the CDR3 DNA reads TGTGCCAGCAGTGAAGCGGACTGGGGTGGCTACACCTTC. It yields the protein CASSEADWGGYTF.

As DNA, the CDR3 is TGTGCCAGCAGCTCGGGACAGGGAGATCAAGAGACCCAGTACTTC. Translating gives CASSSGQGDQETQYF. V gene TRBV4-2 combines with J gene TRBJ2-5, with 9 bases fitting TRBD1. Germline values: CDR1 LGHNA, CDR2 YNFKEQ. V lost 5 bases to trimming and J lost 2 bases; unmatched junction nucleotides: 6. This CDR3 contains 15 residues.

CDR3 sequence: CASSSYRVAYEQYF. DNA for the CDR3: TGTGCCAGCAGCTCCTACAGGGTAGCATACGAGCAGTACTTC. The rearrangement joins TRBV11-2 to TRBJ2-7; maybe TRBD1 (6 bases). The CDR3 loop spans 14 amino acids. In germline, CDR1 is SGHAT, CDR2 FQNNGV. V lost 4 bases and J 4 bases, leaving 14 bases between the germline ends.

This sequence joins TRBV19 and TRBJ1-1; 8 nucleotides align to TRBD1. The CDR3 runs to 13 residues. Germline V CDR1 and CDR2: LNHDA, SQIVND (reference sequence). V shed 6 bases, J shed 11 bases, and the junction held 11 bases outside the gene matches. The CDR3 reads CASRTGDRPEAFF. CDR3 bases: TGTGCCAGTAGGACAGGGGACCGGCCGGAGGCTTTCTTT.

On this clone: The sample carries other DNA sequences with the same CDR3. The chain is built from TRBV6-5 and TRBJ1-1; TRBD1 agrees at 7 bases. The germline gives CDR1 MNHEY, CDR2 SVGAGI. J gave up 4 bases and V 0 bases, and 5 bases lay outside the gene matches. This CDR3 has 15 amino acids. The chain's CDR3 is CASSYSFNRGTEAFF. The CDR3 DNA reads TGTGCCAGCAGTTACTCGTTCAACAGGGGCACTGAAGCTTTCTTT.

CDR3 residues: CSVEFGGNQPQHF. The CDR3 DNA reads TGCAGCGTTGAGTTCGGAGGCAATCAGCCCCAGCATTTT. The chain employs TRBV29-1 and TRBJ1-5, with D unclear. The CDR3 sequence is 13 residues long. Trimming cost V 3 bases and J 2 bases, with 8 bases left between them. Germline V lookup: CDR1 SQVTM, CDR2 ANQGSEA.

The genes are TRBV11-2 and TRBJ1-2; D is ambiguous. Trimming took off 5 bases at V and 4 bases at J, with 14 bases between the two ends. This CDR3 has 14 residues. Germline lookup yields CDR1 SGHAT and CDR2 FQNNGV. CDR3 bases: TGTGCCAGCAGCCCCAGGACTTCCCCCTATGGCTACACCTTC. It encodes CASSPRTSPYGYTF.

V is TRBV27 and J is TRBJ2-5; 9 bases align to TRBD2. The CDR3 loop spans 18 amino acids. CDR1 is MNHEY, CDR2 SMNVEV, per germline (reference sequence). Losses at the gene ends were 3 bases for V and 2 bases for J; bases not matched to a gene: 13. The chain's CDR3 is CASSFQSASGRSQETQYF. The CDR3 DNA reads TGTGCCAGCAGTTTTCAGTCGGCAAGCGGGAGGTCGCAAGAGACCCAGTACTTC.

This clone qualifies as medium-sized. This chain uses TRBV5-1 with TRBJ2-1; D not resolved. The germline V gene has CDR1 SGHRS and CDR2 YFSETQ. This CDR3 has 16 residues. Trimming stripped 4 bases from V and 8 bases from J, with 22 bases between. CDR3 coding DNA: TGCGCCAGCAGCCAACCCTCGCGAACTGCGAGCGATGAGCAGTTCTTC. It encodes CASSQPSRTASDEQFF.

This clone was seen a single time. The J gene is TRBJ1-1, the V gene TRBV6-1; perhaps TRBD1 as D (6 bases). CDR1 and CDR2 (germline): MNHNS, SASEGT. V was shortened by 3 bases and J by 8 bases, with 16 bases between the two germline ends. The CDR3 totals 14 residues. CDR3 region: CASSESSGGAEAFF. The CDR3 coding sequence is TGTGCCAGCAGTGAGTCGTCTGGGGGGGCCGAAGCTTTCTTT.

The chain has TRBV2 and TRBJ1-4, with D hard to call. Per germline, CDR1 SNHLY and CDR2 FYNNEI. The CDR3 is 14 residues long. Trimming left V 5 bases short and J 0 bases short, with 7 bases between. CDR3 sequence: CASSYRATNEKLFF. DNA of the CDR3: TGTGCCAGCAGTTACAGAGCAACTAATGAAAAACTGTTTTTT.

The chain links TRBV11-2 to TRBJ1-4, with D hard to call. This CDR3 region has 12 residues. V lost 5 bases, J lost 10 bases, and 11 bases lay in between. The germline V gene has CDR1 SGHAT and CDR2 FQNNGV. The CDR3 region is CASSPDKAKLFF. The CDR3 nucleotides read TGTGCCAGCAGCCCTGACAAGGCAAAACTGTTTTTT.